This passage covers 3 T cell receptor beta chains from one sample sequenced in a study of cytomegalovirus exposure and HLA in healthy donors. With 60 Vbeta and 13 Jbeta primers, the PCR was carried out. The protocol was immunoSEQ multiplex PCR, while the TCRdb copy is restricted to in-frame clones and leaves out a portion. The sample comprises around 120,000 clones, about 70% of which are singletons, and around 3.7% rests with the top ten. The sample was PBMCs. The receptors were sampled from a woman in her forties in good health and CMV-seronegative.

CDR3 coding DNA: TGTGCCAGCAGTCGGGACTCATCCACCGGGGAGCTGTTTTTT. Translation gives CASSRDSSTGELFF. The chain joins TRBV6-7 to TRBJ2-2, with TRBD2 as a possible D gene (6 bases). TRBV6-7 is an open reading frame, and its role is uncertain. V lost 5 bases, J lost 4 bases, and 11 bases lay in between. CDR3 length: 14 amino acids.

As DNA, the CDR3 is TGTGCCAGCAGCTTACGTCGACAGGGAGAGACCCAGTACTTC. It codes for CASSLRRQGETQYF. V gene TRBV7-2 combines with J gene TRBJ2-5; 7 positions match TRBD1. V lost 2 bases to trimming and J lost 4 bases; unmatched junction nucleotides: 4. Germline V gives CDR1 SGHTA, CDR2 FQGNSA. The CDR3 is made up of 14 amino acids.

V gene TRBV7-9 combines with J gene TRBJ2-7; D ambiguous. The CDR3 spans 12 residues. V lost 6 bases, J lost 3 bases, and 9 bases lay in between. Germline CDR1 reads SEHNR; CDR2 reads FQNEAQ (reference sequence). CDR3 loop: CASSSDNYEQYF. The CDR3 DNA reads as TGTGCCAGCAGTTCAGACAACTACGAGCAGTACTTC.